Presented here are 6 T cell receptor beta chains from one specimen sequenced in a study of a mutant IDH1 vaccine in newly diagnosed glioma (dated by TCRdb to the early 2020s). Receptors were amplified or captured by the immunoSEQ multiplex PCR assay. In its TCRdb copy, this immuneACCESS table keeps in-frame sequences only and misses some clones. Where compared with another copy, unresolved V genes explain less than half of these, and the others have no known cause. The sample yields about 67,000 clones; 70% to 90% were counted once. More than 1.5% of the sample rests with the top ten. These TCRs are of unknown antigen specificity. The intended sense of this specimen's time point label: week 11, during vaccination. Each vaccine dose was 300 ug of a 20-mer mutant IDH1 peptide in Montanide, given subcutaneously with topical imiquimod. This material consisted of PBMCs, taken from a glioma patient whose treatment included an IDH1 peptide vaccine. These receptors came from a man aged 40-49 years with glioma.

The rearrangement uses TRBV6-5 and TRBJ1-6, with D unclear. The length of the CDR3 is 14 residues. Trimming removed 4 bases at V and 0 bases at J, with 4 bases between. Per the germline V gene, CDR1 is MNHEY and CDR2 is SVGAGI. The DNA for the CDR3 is TGTGCCAGCAGTTTCAGCTCCTATAATTCACCCCTCCACTTT. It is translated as CASSFSSYNSPLHF.

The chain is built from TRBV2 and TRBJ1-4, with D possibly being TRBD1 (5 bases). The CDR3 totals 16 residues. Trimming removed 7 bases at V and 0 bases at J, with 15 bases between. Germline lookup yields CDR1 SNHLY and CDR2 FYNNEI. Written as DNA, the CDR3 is TGTGCCAGCATGTTAGACAGCCTTTCAACTAATGAAAAACTGTTTTTT. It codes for CASMLDSLSTNEKLFF.

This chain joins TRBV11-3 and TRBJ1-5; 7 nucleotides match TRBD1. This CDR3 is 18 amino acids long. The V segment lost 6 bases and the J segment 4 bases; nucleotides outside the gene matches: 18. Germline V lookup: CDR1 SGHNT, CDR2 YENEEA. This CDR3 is CASRFPRSPRTGNQPQHF. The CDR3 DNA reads TGTGCCAGCAGATTCCCCCGGTCTCCCCGGACAGGAAATCAGCCCCAGCATTTT.

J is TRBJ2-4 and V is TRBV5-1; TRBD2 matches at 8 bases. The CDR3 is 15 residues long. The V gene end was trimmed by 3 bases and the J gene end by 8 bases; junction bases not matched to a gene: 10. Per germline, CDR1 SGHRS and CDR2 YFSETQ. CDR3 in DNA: TGCGCCAGCAGCTCCCCGGGGGGGGGCCAAGACATTCAGTACTTC. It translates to CASSSPGGGQDIQYF. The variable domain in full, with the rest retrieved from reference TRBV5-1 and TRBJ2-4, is KAGVTQTPRYLIKTRGQQVTLSCSPISGHRSVSWYQQTPGQGLQFLFEYFSETQRNKGNFPGRFSGRQFSNSRSEMNVSTLELGDSALYLCASSSPGGGQDIQYFGAGTRLSVL.

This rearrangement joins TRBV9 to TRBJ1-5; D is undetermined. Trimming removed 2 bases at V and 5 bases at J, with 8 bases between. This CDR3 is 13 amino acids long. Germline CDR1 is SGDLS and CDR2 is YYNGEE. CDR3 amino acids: CASSVREYQPQHF. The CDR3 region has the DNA TGTGCCAGCAGCGTGAGGGAATATCAGCCCCAGCATTTT. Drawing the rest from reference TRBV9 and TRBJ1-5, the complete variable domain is DSGVTQTPKHLITATGQRVTLRCSPRSGDLSVYWYQQSLDQGLQFLIQYYNGEERAKGNILERFSAQQFPDLHSELNLSSLELGDSALYFCASSVREYQPQHFGDGTRLSIL.

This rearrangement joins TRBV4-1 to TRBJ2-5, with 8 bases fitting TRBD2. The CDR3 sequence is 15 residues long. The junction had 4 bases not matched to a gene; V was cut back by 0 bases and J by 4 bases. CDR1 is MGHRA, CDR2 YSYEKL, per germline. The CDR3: CASSQERGGPETQYF. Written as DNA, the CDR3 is TGCGCCAGCAGCCAAGAACGGGGGGGCCCAGAGACCCAGTACTTC.